One sample yielded the 9 T cell receptor beta chains listed below, sequenced in a study of spatial heterogeneity in lung cancer. TCRdb processed the 5' RACE reads anew with MiXCR; each CDR3 protein has one entry. The sample lists under 150,000 distinct CDR3 sequences, 11% seen once, with approximately 24% in the top ten. Indicated time point: blood at routine non-recurrence follow-up after resection. Here the sequenced sample was PBMCs, taken at follow-up. The receptors originated from a female donor with early-stage non-small cell lung cancer.

Only a few counts were recorded for this clonotype. The rearrangement links TRBV7-2 to TRBJ1-5; D is ambiguous. CDR3 length: 14 amino acids. V was cut by 2 bases and J by 3 bases, with 8 bases left in between. Germline CDR1 SGHTA, CDR2 FQGNSA. CDR3 DNA sequence: TGTGCCAGCAGCTTAAACGTAAACAATCAGCCCCAGCATTTT. This translates into CASSLNVNNQPQHF.

This clonotype occurred many times. V is TRBV6-2 or TRBV6-3 and J is TRBJ1-1, with D tentatively TRBD1 (5 bases). The V end lost 6 bases, the J end lost 3 bases, and 14 bases lay between the germline ends. The CDR3 is 14 residues long. Germline loops: CDR1 MNHEY, CDR2 SVGEGT. The CDR3 loop is CASSQIRDDTEAFF. CDR3 DNA sequence: TGTGCCAGCAGCCAGATCAGGGACGACACTGAAGCTTTCTTT.

This clonotype appeared many times. The chain employs TRBV5-1 and TRBJ2-5; 9 positions agree with TRBD2. The CDR3 contains 17 residues. Germline CDR1 is SGHRS and CDR2 is YFSETQ. With V trimmed by 0 bases and J by 5 bases, 11 bases remained unmatched. CDR3 sequence: CASSLALRAGGRETQYF. The CDR3 DNA follows: TGCGCCAGCAGCTTGGCCCTCAGAGCGGGAGGCCGGGAGACCCAGTACTTC.

This clonotype has a handful of counts. The chain carries TRBV2 and TRBJ2-1; TRBD2 matches at 10 bases. Losses at the gene ends were 6 bases for V and 3 bases for J; bases not matched to a gene: 5. The V gene's germline CDR1 is SNHLY and CDR2 FYNNEI. This CDR3 spans 15 amino acids. The CDR3 loop reads CASRETSGIYNEQFF. CDR3 bases: TGTGCCAGCAGAGAAACTAGCGGGATCTACAATGAGCAGTTCTTC.

This clonotype was observed a handful of times. The V gene is TRBV2, the J gene TRBJ2-5, with TRBD1 identical over 9 bases. The CDR3 consists of 13 residues. Germline lookup yields CDR1 SNHLY and CDR2 FYNNEI. The V segment lost 5 bases and the J segment 5 bases; nucleotides outside the gene matches: 3. As DNA, the CDR3 is TGTGCCAGCAGTAACGGACAGGGGGAGACCCAGTACTTC. Encoded protein: CASSNGQGETQYF.

This clonotype was seen repeatedly, ten times or more. The chain joins TRBV6-5 to TRBJ1-1, with TRBD1 matching over 8 bases. Looked up from germline, CDR1 is MNHEY and CDR2 is SVGAGI. V trimming: 3 bases; J trimming: 0 bases; junction bases outside the gene matches: 3. The length of the CDR3 is 15 residues. The CDR3: CASSYTTGVNTEAFF. CDR3 bases: TGTGCCAGCAGTTATACGACAGGGGTGAACACTGAAGCTTTCTTT.

The genes are TRBV11-2 and TRBJ1-1; D possibly corresponds to TRBD1 (6 bases). Germline assignment: CDR1 SGHAT and CDR2 FQNNGV. The CDR3 is made up of 16 amino acids. V gave up 1 base and J gave up 3 bases, with 15 bases separating them. The DNA of the CDR3 is TGTGCCAGCAGCTTAGGGACAGTTGGGAGATACACTGAAGCTTTCTTT. As protein: CASSLGTVGRYTEAFF.

In its sample, this clonotype was seen a few times. The V call is TRBV9, the J call TRBJ2-5; D is unresolved. The CDR3 is 12 amino acids. The V end was cut by 7 bases, the J end by 1 base, with 8 bases between. The germline CDR1 and CDR2 sequences are SGDLS and YYNGEE. CDR3: CASGTGQETQYF. CDR3 coding DNA: TGTGCCAGCGGAACGGGCCAAGAGACCCAGTACTTC.

This clonotype was seen only a few times. The chain links TRBV30 to TRBJ2-3; D not resolved. CDR3 length: 12 amino acids. V lost 4 bases and J 4 bases, leaving 9 bases between the germline ends. Germline V gene data show CDR1 as GTSNPN and CDR2 as SVGIG (reference sequence). This chain's CDR3 is CAWKMGADTQYF. In DNA, the CDR3 is TGTGCCTGGAAAATGGGCGCAGATACGCAGTATTTT.